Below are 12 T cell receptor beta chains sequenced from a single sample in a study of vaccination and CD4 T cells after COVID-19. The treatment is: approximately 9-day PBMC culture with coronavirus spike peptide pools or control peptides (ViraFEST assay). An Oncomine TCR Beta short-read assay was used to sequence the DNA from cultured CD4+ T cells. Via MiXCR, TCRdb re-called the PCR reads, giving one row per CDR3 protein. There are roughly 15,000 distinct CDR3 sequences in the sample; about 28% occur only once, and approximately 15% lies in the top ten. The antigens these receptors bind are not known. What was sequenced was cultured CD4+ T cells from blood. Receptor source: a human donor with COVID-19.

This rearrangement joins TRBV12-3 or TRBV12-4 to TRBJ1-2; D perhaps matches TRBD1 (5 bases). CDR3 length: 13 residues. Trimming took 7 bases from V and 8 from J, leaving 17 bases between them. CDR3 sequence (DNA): TGTGCCAGCACCCGTGGGGCCAGCCGGGGCTACACCTTC. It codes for CASTRGASRGYTF.

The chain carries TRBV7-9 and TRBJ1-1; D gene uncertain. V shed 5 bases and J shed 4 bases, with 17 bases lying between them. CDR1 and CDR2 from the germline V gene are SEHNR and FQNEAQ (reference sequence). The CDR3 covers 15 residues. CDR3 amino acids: CASSRGSNWGTEAFF. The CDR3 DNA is TGTGCCAGCAGCCGAGGGTCAAATTGGGGCACTGAAGCTTTCTTT.

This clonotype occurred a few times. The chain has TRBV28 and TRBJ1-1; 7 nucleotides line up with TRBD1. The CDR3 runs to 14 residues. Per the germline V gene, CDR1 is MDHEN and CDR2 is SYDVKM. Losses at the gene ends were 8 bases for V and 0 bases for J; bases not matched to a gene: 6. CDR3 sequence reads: CASSGQGVNTEAFF. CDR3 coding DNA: TGTGCCAGCTCGGGCCAGGGGGTGAACACTGAAGCTTTCTTT.

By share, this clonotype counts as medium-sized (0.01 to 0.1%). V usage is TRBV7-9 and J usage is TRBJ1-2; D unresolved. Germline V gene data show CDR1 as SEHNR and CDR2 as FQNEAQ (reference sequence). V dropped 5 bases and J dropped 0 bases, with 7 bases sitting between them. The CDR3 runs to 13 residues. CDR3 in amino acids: CASSPGANYGYTF. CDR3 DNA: TGTGCCAGCAGCCCCGGGGCTAACTATGGCTACACCTTC.

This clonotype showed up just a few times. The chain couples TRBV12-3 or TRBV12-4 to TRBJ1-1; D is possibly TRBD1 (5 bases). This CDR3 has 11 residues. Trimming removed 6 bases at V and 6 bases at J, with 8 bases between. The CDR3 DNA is TGTGCCAGCAGGCAGGGATCTGAAGCTTTCTTT. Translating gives CASRQGSEAFF.

The CDR3 protein is CASSLDQTGSYEQYF. The CDR3 coding sequence is TGTGCCAGCAGCTTAGACCAGACAGGCTCCTACGAGCAGTACTTC. The gene calls are TRBV11-2 and TRBJ2-7, with a weak D call TRBD1 (6 bases). The CDR3 spans 15 residues. Germline V lookup: CDR1 SGHAT, CDR2 FQNNGV. V was pared by 0 bases and J by 0 bases, with 9 bases between.

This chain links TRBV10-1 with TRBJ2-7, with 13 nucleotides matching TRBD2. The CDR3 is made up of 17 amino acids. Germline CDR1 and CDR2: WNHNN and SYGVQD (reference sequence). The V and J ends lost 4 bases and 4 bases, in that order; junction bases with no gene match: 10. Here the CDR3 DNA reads TGCGCCAGCAGTGGAGATACCGGGACTAGCGGGGAATACGAGCAGTACTTC. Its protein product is CASSGDTGTSGEYEQYF.

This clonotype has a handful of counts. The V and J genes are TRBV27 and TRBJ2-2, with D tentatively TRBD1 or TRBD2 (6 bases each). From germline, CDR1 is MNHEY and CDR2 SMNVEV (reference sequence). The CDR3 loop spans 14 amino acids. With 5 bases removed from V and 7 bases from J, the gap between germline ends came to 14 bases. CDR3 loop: CASSQRKGGGELFF. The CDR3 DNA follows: TGTGCCAGCAGTCAGCGGAAGGGGGGCGGGGAGCTGTTTTTT.

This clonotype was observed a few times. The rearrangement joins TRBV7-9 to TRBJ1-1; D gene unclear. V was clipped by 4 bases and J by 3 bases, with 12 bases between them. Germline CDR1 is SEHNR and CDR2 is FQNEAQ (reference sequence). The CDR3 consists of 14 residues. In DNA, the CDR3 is TGTGCCAGCAGCTCGAGAATTGAGTACACTGAAGCTTTCTTT. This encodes CASSSRIEYTEAFF. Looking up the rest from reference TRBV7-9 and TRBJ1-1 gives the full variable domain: DTGVSQNPRHKITKRGQNVTFRCDPISEHNRLYWYRQTLGQGPEFLTYFQNEAQLEKSRLLSDRFSAERPKGSFSTLEIQRTEQGDSAMYLCASSSRIEYTEAFFGQGTRLTVV.

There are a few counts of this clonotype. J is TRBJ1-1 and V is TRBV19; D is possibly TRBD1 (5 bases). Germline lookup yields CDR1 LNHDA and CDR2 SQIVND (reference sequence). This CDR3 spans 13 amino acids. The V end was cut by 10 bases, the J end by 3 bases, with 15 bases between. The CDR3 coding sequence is TGTGCCACCACGACGTTAGGGGACACTGAAGCTTTCTTT. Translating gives CATTTLGDTEAFF.

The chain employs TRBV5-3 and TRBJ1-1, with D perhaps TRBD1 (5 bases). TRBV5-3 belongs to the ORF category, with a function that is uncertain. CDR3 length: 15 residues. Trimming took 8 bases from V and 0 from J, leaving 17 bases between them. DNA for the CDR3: TGTGCCAGCAGGAACCAGGACACCCTGAACACTGAAGCTTTCTTT. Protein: CASRNQDTLNTEAFF.

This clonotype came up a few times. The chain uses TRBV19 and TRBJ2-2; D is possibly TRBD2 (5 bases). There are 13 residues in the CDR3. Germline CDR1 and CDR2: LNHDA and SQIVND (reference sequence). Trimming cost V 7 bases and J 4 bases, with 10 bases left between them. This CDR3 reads CASNGGLTGELFF. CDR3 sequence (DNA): TGTGCCAGTAATGGCGGACTCACCGGGGAGCTGTTTTTT. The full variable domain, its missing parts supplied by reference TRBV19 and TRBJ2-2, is DGGITQSPKYLFRKEGQNVTLSCEQNLNHDAMYWYRQDPGQGLRLIYYSQIVNDFQKGDIAEGYSVSREKKESFPLTVTSAQKNPTAFYLCASNGGLTGELFFGEGSRLTVL.